The 16 T cell receptor beta chains below were found in one sample sequenced in a study of blood T cells in healthy people across ages. A second roughly 6 to 12 cycle PCR used barcoded and J-beta primers. Each CDR3 protein is one row after TCRdb ran MiXCR on the 5' RACE reads. The table includes around 870,000 distinct CDR3 sequences, roughly 26% detected once. The sequenced sample was blood. The receptors come from an elderly woman in good health.

In its sample, this clonotype was seen a few times. The chain combines TRBV4-2 with TRBJ1-6, with D unclear. V lost 0 bases and J 7 bases, leaving 4 bases between the germline ends. The CDR3 covers 13 residues. The germline V gene encodes CDR1 LGHNA and CDR2 YNFKEQ. The CDR3 coding sequence is TGTGCCAGCAGCCAAGAAGGGAATTCACCCCTCCACTTT. Its protein is CASSQEGNSPLHF.

This clonotype was observed many times. The chain is built from TRBV5-1 and TRBJ2-3; 9 positions match TRBD2. Trimming cost V 4 bases and J 1 base; bases outside gene matches: 7. Germline V gene sequence: CDR1 SGHRS, CDR2 YFSETQ. The CDR3 spans 16 residues. For the CDR3, the DNA is TGCGCCAGCAGCCCCAGGCGGGGGGGCGGCACAGATACGCAGTATTTT. Protein product: CASSPRRGGGTDTQYF. Complete variable domain (other parts from reference TRBV5-1 and TRBJ2-3): KAGVTQTPRYLIKTRGQQVTLSCSPISGHRSVSWYQQTPGQGLQFLFEYFSETQRNKGNFPGRFSGRQFSNSRSEMNVSTLELGDSALYLCASSPRRGGGTDTQYFGPGTRLTVL.

This clonotype occurred a few times. Here the CDR3 DNA reads TGTGCCAGCAGCCAGGGACTAGCGGGCACCCTTAAGTTCTTC. Translation gives CASSQGLAGTLKFF. The rearrangement uses TRBV3-1 and TRBJ2-1; TRBD2 matches at 12 bases. The germline CDR1 and CDR2 sequences are LGHDT and YNNKEL (reference sequence). This CDR3 spans 14 amino acids. Trimming cost V 3 bases and J 14 bases; bases outside gene matches: 8.

This clonotype was observed a few times. The gene calls are TRBV4-1 and TRBJ1-6; possibly TRBD1 for D (6 bases). This CDR3 contains 16 residues. V was shortened by 1 base and J by 10 bases, with 17 bases between the two germline ends. The V gene's germline CDR1 is MGHRA and CDR2 YSYEKL. CDR3: CASSQVGGGAGSPLHF. CDR3 DNA sequence: TGCGCCAGCAGCCAAGTGGGTGGGGGCGCTGGGTCACCCCTCCACTTT.

This clonotype appeared many times. The chain uses TRBV10-3 and TRBJ1-5; D call uncertain. The V and J ends lost 3 bases and 7 bases respectively, with 10 bases between them. The CDR3 is 13 amino acids. Germline V lookup: CDR1 ENHRY, CDR2 SYGVKD. As DNA, the CDR3 is TGTGCCATCAGTGACGATGGGATCCAGCCCCAGCATTTT. Its protein is CAISDDGIQPQHF.

The V gene is TRBV7-2, the J gene TRBJ1-4, with 11 bases identical to TRBD1. The V gene's germline CDR1 is SGHTA and CDR2 FQGNSA. The CDR3 extends over 16 amino acids. V trimming: 1 base; J trimming: 7 bases; junction bases outside the gene matches: 5. CDR3 in amino acids: CASSLGGTGGAEKLFF. For the CDR3, the DNA is TGTGCCAGCAGCTTAGGAGGGACAGGGGGAGCTGAAAAACTGTTTTTT.

This clonotype was seen at least ten times. J is TRBJ2-7 and V is TRBV7-2; TRBD2 matches at 7 bases. CDR1 is SGHTA and CDR2 is FQGNSA in the germline V gene. The CDR3 is made up of 17 amino acids. V was pared by 4 bases and J by 0 bases, with 12 bases of the junction left unmatched. The CDR3 region has the DNA TGTGCCAGCAGCTCCTCGCCCGGGACTACTTCCTCCTACGAGCAGTACTTC. Its translation is CASSSSPGTTSSYEQYF. Full variable domain (rest looked up from reference TRBV7-2 and TRBJ2-7): GAGVSQSPSNKVTEKGKDVELRCDPISGHTALYWYRQSLGQGLEFLIYFQGNSAPDKSGLPSDRFSAERTGGSVSTLTIQRTQQEDSAVYLCASSSSPGTTSSYEQYFGPGTRLTVT.

This clonotype was detected a few times. This may come from a read error, since a much larger clone is one base off. The V and J genes are TRBV7-2 and TRBJ2-1; D is undetermined. The J call may be in error: the DNA end matches TRBJ2-7 better. Germline V gene lookup returns CDR1 SGHTA and CDR2 FQGNSA. This CDR3 has 14 residues. CDR3 region: CASSMKSSYNEQYF. The CDR3, as DNA: TGTGCCAGCAGCATGAAGAGCTCCTACAATGAGCAGTACTTC.

This clonotype was recorded a few times. This rearrangement joins TRBV6-1 to TRBJ1-1, with 7 bases aligning to TRBD1. CDR3 length: 15 residues. The J segment lost 1 base and the V segment lost 1 base, leaving 3 bases of the junction unmatched. CDR1 is MNHNS, CDR2 SASEGT, per germline. CDR3 bases: TGTGCCAGCAGTGAAGTGGGGACAGCGAACACTGAAGCTTTCTTT. It translates to CASSEVGTANTEAFF.

This chain links TRBV19 with TRBJ2-1, with 8 bases lining up with TRBD1. This CDR3 contains 13 residues. In germline, CDR1 is LNHDA, CDR2 SQIVND (reference sequence). The J segment lost 9 bases and the V segment lost 6 bases, leaving 7 bases of the junction unmatched. In nucleotides, the CDR3 is TGTGCCAGTAGGACAGGGGATGTTCCTGAGCAGTTCTTC. It specifies CASRTGDVPEQFF. The full variable domain, in which reference TRBV19 and TRBJ2-1 provide the parts outside the CDR3, is DGGITQSPKYLFRKEGQNVTLSCEQNLNHDAMYWYRQDPGQGLRLIYYSQIVNDFQKGDIAEGYSVSREKKESFPLTVTSAQKNPTAFYLCASRTGDVPEQFFGPGTRLTVL.

Note on this clonotype: Possible read error: a much larger clone is one base away. The chain joins TRBV28 to TRBJ1-2, with D hard to call. From germline, CDR1 is MDHEN and CDR2 SYDVKM. The CDR3 consists of 12 residues. CDR3 bases: TGTGTCAGCACCCCGGACGGCTATGGCTACACCTTC. Protein sequence: CVSTPDGYGYTF.

The CDR3: CASSLDGKEYF. DNA of the CDR3: TGTGCCAGCAGCTTGGACGGAAAAGAGTACTTC. V usage is TRBV6-6 and J usage is TRBJ2-7; D unclear. The CDR3 runs to 11 residues. The V and J ends lost 6 bases and 11 bases respectively, with 14 bases between them. Germline CDR1 and CDR2: MNHNY and SVGAGI (reference sequence).

There are many counts of this clonotype. The rearrangement links TRBV10-3 to TRBJ1-1; 12 positions match TRBD1. The ends lost 9 bases at V and 8 bases at J; junction bases unmatched: 10. Germline values: CDR1 ENHRY, CDR2 SYGVKD. The CDR3 loop spans 14 amino acids. The chain's CDR3 is CAIQRGGTGGEAFF. CDR3 DNA sequence: TGTGCCATTCAAAGAGGCGGGACAGGGGGCGAAGCTTTCTTT.

In this sample, this clonotype turned up once. The V call is TRBV7-2, the J call TRBJ2-3, with no clear D. Germline V gene data show CDR1 as SGHTA and CDR2 as FQGNSA. CDR3 length equals 14 residues. The germline V and J ends were trimmed by 1 base and 6 bases, with 11 bases remaining between them. CDR3 DNA: TGTGCCAGCAGCTTAGTAGGTGGGCCTGATACGCAGTATTTT. Amino acid sequence: CASSLVGGPDTQYF.

This clonotype appeared a single time. V gene TRBV2 combines with J gene TRBJ1-4; D not certain. The CDR3 sequence is 14 residues long. Per the germline V gene, CDR1 is SNHLY and CDR2 is FYNNEI. The V end lost 10 bases, the J end lost 0 bases, and 12 bases lay between the germline ends. CDR3 protein: CATGKRTTNEKLFF. CDR3 in DNA: TGTGCCACCGGAAAACGGACAACTAATGAAAAACTGTTTTTT.

This clonotype was detected many times. The chain joins TRBV12-3 or TRBV12-4 to TRBJ2-4; TRBD1 aligns across 12 bases. The CDR3 is 19 amino acids. The ends lost 7 bases at V and 2 bases at J; junction bases unmatched: 15. CDR3 loop: CASKIPGQGAALPKNIQYF. CDR3 bases: TGTGCCAGCAAAATACCGGGACAGGGGGCGGCCCTACCCAAAAACATTCAGTACTTC.